Listed below are T cell receptor beta chains from one sample, sequenced in a study of T cell responses to AZD1222 COVID-19 vaccine. TCRdb keeps only in-frame clones here, not all; method: immunoSEQ multiplex PCR. The sample includes roughly 96,000 clones, under 90% of them seen just once. This material consisted of peripheral blood, taken on day 0 of AZD1222 vaccination. The receptors shown here come from an adult in good health. CDR3s include the opening cysteine and the closing phenylalanine or tryptophan. A D gene is named only where the DNA matches it firmly. Clone size is stated in some rows and not others, as once, few, many or a class when expanded.

>TRBJ2-7|-|TRBV4-2|-
CASSQDGQGRDEQYF
TGTGCCAGCAGCCAAGATGGGCAGGGACGAGACGAGCAGTACTTC
>TRBJ2-1|-|TRBV29-1|-
CSVGLAGLYNEQFF
TGCAGCGTCGGACTTGCGGGACTTTACAATGAGCAGTTCTTC
>TRBJ2-3|-|TRBV9|-
CASSVVGWGTDTQYF
TGTGCCAGCAGCGTAGTGGGGTGGGGCACAGATACGCAGTATTTT
>TRBJ2-2|-|TRBV11-1|-
CASSSGQWNTGELFF
TGTGCCAGCAGCTCCGGTCAGTGGAACACCGGGGAGCTGTTTTTT
>TRBJ2-1|once|TRBV12-3/TRBV12-4|-
CASNLQGRDEQFF
TGTGCCAGCAACCTACAGGGAAGGGATGAGCAGTTCTTC
>TRBJ2-7|-|TRBV29-1|-
CSVDRSYEQYF
TGCAGCGTCGACAGGAGCTACGAGCAGTACTTC
>TRBJ1-1|once|TRBV19|TRBD1
CASSIGTGGRGEAFF
TGTGCCAGTAGTATAGGCACAGGGGGCCGGGGTGAAGCTTTCTTT
>TRBJ1-2|-|TRBV28|-
CASSSRTEYTF
TGTGCCAGCAGTTCGCGGACGGAATACACCTTC
>TRBJ1-1|-|TRBV25-1|-
CASRISGDNGEAFF
TGTGCCAGCAGGATTTCAGGGGATAATGGTGAAGCTTTCTTT
>TRBJ2-6|-|TRBV5-1|-
CASSNGVGASGANVLTF
TGCGCCAGCAGCAACGGGGTTGGGGCCTCTGGGGCCAACGTCCTGACTTTC
>TRBJ2-3|-|TRBV4-1|-
CASSLSATDTQYF
TGCGCCAGCAGCCTTAGCGCCACAGATACGCAGTATTTT
>TRBJ1-1|-|TRBV2|TRBD1
CASRLRQGGTEAFF
TGTGCCAGCAGGCTGCGACAGGGCGGCACTGAAGCTTTCTTT
>TRBJ2-7|-|TRBV19|-
CASSSRTGGLEQYF
TGTGCCAGTAGTTCCCGGACCGGGGGGCTCGAGCAGTACTTC
>TRBJ2-6|-|TRBV24-1|-
CATSGAGTGANVLTF
TGTGCCACCAGTGGGGCAGGGACAGGGGCCAACGTCCTGACTTTC
>TRBJ1-6|-|TRBV28|-
CASSFGQFNSPLHF
TGTGCCAGCAGTTTTGGGCAGTTTAATTCACCCCTCCACTTT
>TRBJ2-3|few|TRBV4-3|TRBD2
CASSQVGGGVDTQYF
TGCGCCAGCAGCCAAGTCGGGGGAGGGGTAGATACGCAGTATTTT
>TRBJ2-1|-|TRBV3-1/TRBV3-2|TRBD2
CASSQEATSGSRNEQFF
TGTGCCAGCAGCCAAGAAGCTACTAGCGGGAGTCGGAATGAGCAGTTCTTC